This entry features one T cell receptor (beta chain) sequence. Its antigen specificity is not known. The record has no base qualities; no much larger clone is one base away. At the DNA level, this CDR3 is encoded by other sequences in the same sample as well. Its CDR3 holds 14 amino acids, cysteine through phenylalanine. The entry retains the CDR3 DNA only, 42 bases that are in frame from base 1. Trimming leaves V shorter by 3 bases and J shorter by 3 bases, with the junction holding 5 bases beyond the gene matches. Based on the germline V gene, the CDR1 and CDR2 sequences are SGHRS and YFSETQ. These data originate in a study of shared clonotypes between healthy human individuals (dated by TCRdb to the early 2020s). Turning to the overall study: The cohort comprised two women and three men aged 18 to 49 years. For each donor, CD4 naive and CD4 memory were each run on three plates, CD8 naive on two plates, and CD8 memory on one plate. Leukapheresis yielded between about 0.85 and 10 billion PBMCs per donor. To estimate repertoire size and how much clonotypes are shared between individuals, the study performed deep sequencing of blood TCR repertoires from a few healthy adults. Libraries were prepared and TCR repertoires were sequenced by different laboratories using diverse techniques, in order to increase sequencing depth and limit assay-specific biases.

Using the deep immunoSEQ assay, TCR CDR3 regions were amplified from genomic DNA by multiplex PCR. Genomic DNA extracted from each cell subset was distributed evenly over all wells of several immunoSEQ 96-well plates, and each plate served as one replicate. Each replicate PCR for sorted subsets received 200 ng genomic DNA, equal to about 30,000 T cell genomes. The purified libraries were quantified using a Qubit 3.0 fluorometer, sized with a Bioanalyzer 2100, and then quantified again using the KAPA Library Quantification kit. Every immunoSEQ 96-well plate was sequenced on a dedicated single-read 150-cycle Illumina NextSeq 550 flow cell. On the authors' methods: Because only junctional sequences without quality scores were contained in the immunoSEQ output, filtering matching that applied to full-length reads could not be performed. Sequences were annotated with PyIR, a Python wrapper for IgBLAST v1.9, and V/J genes and CDR3 were assigned using IMGT germline references. Reads with weak V/J assignments (E-value above 1e-6), missing CDR3, stop codons, out-of-frame junctions, or ambiguous translated residues were removed. A V3J clonotype was defined by an identical inferred V gene, J gene, and CDR3 amino acid sequence. Percentage overlap between repertoires was calculated by dividing the number of shared unique clonotypes by the size of the smaller repertoire. Richness of each repertoire was evaluated using RTK rarefaction, the Chao1 estimator, and Recon v2.1 estimates of unobserved clonotypes. Generation probabilities were computed with OLGA for all TCRbeta clonotypes obtained by the gDNA method from a few donors. The source is immuneACCESS, and TCRdb retained only in-frame sequences with V and J called. Part of the clones is not carried over; for the studies checked, unresolved V genes explain less than half of this, and the remainder is unexplained. That table furnishes V, J and clone size, whereas the DNA furnished D and trimming. This sample is represented by some 2.3 million clones; just over 90% of them were singletons. Of the sample, 0.35% to 0.45% is held by the ten largest clones.

Study-wide conclusions, independent of this receptor: Around 5% of naive CD4, 3.5% of naive CD8, 2.3% of memory CD4, and about 0.4% of memory CD8 clonotypes were shared across a handful of donors. Even with the large sequencing depth, rarefaction of the sorted-subset datasets indicated that sequencing was incomplete. Based on pairwise subsampling, the degree of clonotype sharing among donors was expected to be affected by sequencing depth. The small number of donors limited the genetic and exposure-history diversity represented. Sampling was restricted to blood, and TCR repertoires in tissue are likely to differ from TCR repertoires in blood. Compared with non-shared clonotypes, the clonotypes found in all four sorted-subset donors had higher generation probabilities. Naive subsets generally had larger estimated clonotype richness than memory subsets.

Donors were healthy HIV-negative adults with no recently reported acute infections or vaccinations. Only Caucasian adults living in Nashville, Tennessee, USA were represented among the donors. CD4+ T cells were enriched by magnetic negative selection; naive cells were then positively selected on CD45RA, and the negative fraction formed the memory subset. Blood was obtained by leukapheresis, after which PBMCs were separated by Ficoll-Histopaque density gradient centrifugation and cryopreserved in liquid nitrogen vapor phase. Purity and quantity of every magnetically sorted T cell population were checked by analytical flow cytometry. Each sorted fraction had its genomic DNA isolated and then quantified by UV absorbance on a Nanodrop 2000c.

The sample comprised naive CD4+ T cells from PBMCs. The cell subset or site tag for this specimen amounts to: CD45RA+ positively selected. The chain is assembled from TRBV5-1 and TRBJ2-7, with 8 central nucleotides matching TRBD1. The receptor's source is a man between 18 and 29 years old in good health. Some clones in this sample may be carry-over from other donors' samples. The DNA is as follows: TGCGCCAGCAGCTCCGGGACAGGACTCTACGAGCAGTACTTC. It translates to CASSSGTGLYEQYF.